These T cell receptor beta chains were read from a single sample in a study of T cell changes during pregnancy in multiple sclerosis. The repertoire was sequenced with immunoSEQ multiplex PCR; TCRdb's copy has only in-frame clones and lacks some. The data show about 75,000 clones, around 90% seen once. The material was peripheral blood, obtained in the first trimester of pregnancy. These receptors all stem from a female donor in good health, enrolled as a control in a pregnancy study. The CDR3 runs from the conserved cysteine through the conserved F or W. A D gene is named only where the DNA matches it firmly. The size entry is marked missing in some rows and otherwise reads once, few, many or a size class.

V: TRBV30
D: TRBD1
J: TRBJ2-3
size: -
CDR3: CAWSVYRGGRADTQYF
DNA: TGTGCCTGGAGTGTATACAGGGGCGGGCGAGCAGATACGCAGTATTTT

V: TRBV10-3
D: -
J: TRBJ1-3
size: -
CDR3: CAISDPGFGSGNTIYF
DNA: TGTGCCATCAGTGATCCAGGTTTCGGCTCTGGAAACACCATATATTTT

V: TRBV10-3
D: -
J: TRBJ1-2
size: -
CDR3: CAIKGGDAYGYTF
DNA: TGTGCCATCAAAGGGGGGGACGCCTATGGCTACACCTTC

V: TRBV16
D: -
J: TRBJ2-7
size: once
CDR3: CASSPNSYEQYF
DNA: TGTGCCAGCAGCCCAAATAGCTACGAGCAGTACTTC

V: TRBV18
D: TRBD1
J: TRBJ1-2
size: -
CDR3: CASSPGDRDYGYTF
DNA: TGTGCCAGCTCACCTGGGGACAGGGACTATGGCTACACCTTC

V: TRBV9
D: TRBD1
J: TRBJ2-7
size: -
CDR3: CASSETGALGYEQYF
DNA: TGTGCCAGCAGCGAGACAGGGGCGCTAGGGTACGAGCAGTACTTC

V: TRBV15
D: -
J: TRBJ1-3
size: -
CDR3: CATSRDYRGPSGNTIYF
DNA: TGTGCCACCAGCAGAGATTATAGGGGTCCCTCTGGAAACACCATATATTTT

V: TRBV28
D: -
J: TRBJ2-1
size: once
CDR3: CASRSPPPWPGQFF
DNA: TGTGCCAGCCGTTCGCCCCCCCCGTGGCCGGGGCAGTTCTTC

V: TRBV11-2
D: -
J: TRBJ2-1
size: -
CDR3: CASSLRGVQRDEQFF
DNA: TGTGCCAGCAGCTTACGGGGTGTCCAGAGGGATGAGCAGTTCTTC

V: TRBV5-1
D: TRBD2
J: TRBJ2-5
size: once
CDR3: CASSAGLAAQETQYF
DNA: TGCGCCAGCAGCGCCGGGCTAGCGGCTCAAGAGACCCAGTACTTC

V: TRBV27
D: -
J: TRBJ1-3
size: -
CDR3: CASSPITGFRGNTIYF
DNA: TGTGCCAGCAGTCCGATCACAGGGTTTCGTGGAAACACCATATATTTT

V: TRBV4-3
D: TRBD2
J: TRBJ2-1
size: -
CDR3: CASSQVTSGSADLYNEQFF
DNA: TGCGCCAGCAGCCAAGTTACTAGCGGGAGTGCTGACCTCTACAATGAGCAGTTCTTC

V: TRBV11-2
D: -
J: TRBJ1-2
size: -
CDR3: CASSPQGFGYTF
DNA: TGTGCCAGCAGCCCTCAGGGTTTCGGCTACACCTTC

V: TRBV28
D: -
J: TRBJ2-3
size: -
CDR3: CASSNAGTDTQYF
DNA: TGTGCCAGCTCAAATGCGGGAACTGATACGCAGTATTTT

V: TRBV5-1
D: -
J: TRBJ1-1
size: -
CDR3: CASSLNRMGEAFF
DNA: TGCGCCAGCAGCTTGAACAGGATGGGTGAAGCTTTCTTT

V: TRBV4-1
D: -
J: TRBJ2-4
size: -
CDR3: CASSQDGVGLLRKAKNIQYF
DNA: TGCGCCAGCAGCCAAGACGGGGTGGGACTGCTCCGAAAAGCCAAAAACATTCAGTACTTC

V: TRBV15
D: -
J: TRBJ1-3
size: -
CDR3: CATSRDWQGAGNTIYF
DNA: TGTGCCACCAGCAGAGATTGGCAAGGGGCTGGAAACACCATATATTTT

V: TRBV15
D: -
J: TRBJ1-1
size: -
CDR3: CATSKSPQGMKGTEAFF
DNA: TGTGCCACCAGCAAATCCCCACAGGGAATGAAGGGCACTGAAGCTTTCTTT

V: TRBV2
D: -
J: TRBJ1-5
size: -
CDR3: CASREFRVRSPYSNQPQHF
DNA: TGTGCCAGCAGGGAATTCAGGGTTCGGTCACCATATAGCAATCAGCCCCAGCATTTT

V: TRBV7-2
D: -
J: TRBJ2-3
size: -
CDR3: CASTLGEADTQYF
DNA: TGTGCCAGCACATTGGGGGAGGCAGATACGCAGTATTTT

V: TRBV5-1
D: TRBD1
J: TRBJ2-3
size: -
CDR3: CASSLDRGADTQYF
DNA: TGCGCCAGCAGCTTGGACAGGGGGGCAGATACGCAGTATTTT

V: TRBV28
D: -
J: TRBJ1-1
size: -
CDR3: CASNSIGRAEAFF
DNA: TGTGCCAGCAACTCGATCGGGAGGGCTGAAGCTTTCTTT

V: TRBV19
D: TRBD2
J: TRBJ2-1
size: -
CDR3: CASSIDLQRGYNEQFF
DNA: TGTGCCAGTAGTATAGATCTCCAGCGGGGCTACAATGAGCAGTTCTTC

V: TRBV7-2
D: TRBD2
J: TRBJ2-7
size: -
CDR3: CASSLGTSVSYEQYF
DNA: TGTGCCAGCAGCTTAGGGACTAGCGTTTCCTACGAGCAGTACTTC

V: TRBV12-5
D: -
J: TRBJ2-1
size: once
CDR3: CASGQGRRSYNEQFF
DNA: TGTGCTAGTGGACAGGGACGCCGCTCCTACAATGAGCAGTTCTTC

V: TRBV28
D: -
J: TRBJ1-2
size: -
CDR3: CASSGGPLINYGYTF
DNA: TGTGCCAGCAGCGGGGGGCCGCTAATTAACTATGGCTACACCTTC

V: TRBV13
D: TRBD2
J: TRBJ2-5
size: -
CDR3: CASSLEAGSQETQYF
DNA: TGTGCCAGCAGCTTAGAAGCGGGGAGCCAAGAGACCCAGTACTTC

V: TRBV6-1
D: TRBD1
J: TRBJ1-5
size: -
CDR3: CASSGWAGGNQPQHF
DNA: TGTGCCAGCAGTGGGTGGGCAGGGGGTAATCAGCCCCAGCATTTT

V: TRBV28
D: -
J: TRBJ2-2
size: -
CDR3: CASSLGLLNTGELFF
DNA: TGTGCCAGCAGCCTGGGACTTCTAAACACCGGGGAGCTGTTTTTT

V: TRBV5-1
D: -
J: TRBJ2-7
size: -
CDR3: CASSLVVSGGSYEQYF
DNA: TGCGCCAGCAGCTTGGTCGTGTCAGGAGGCTCCTACGAGCAGTACTTC

V: TRBV2
D: -
J: TRBJ1-2
size: -
CDR3: CASTPLRVGYGYTF
DNA: TGTGCCAGCACCCCCCTCAGGGTAGGGTATGGCTACACCTTC

V: TRBV11-3
D: -
J: TRBJ2-7
size: -
CDR3: CASSLDRSPTYEQYF
DNA: TGTGCCAGCAGCTTAGACCGGTCTCCAACCTACGAGCAGTACTTC

V: TRBV7-9
D: -
J: TRBJ1-1
size: -
CDR3: CASSFSDFLGFAEAFF
DNA: TGTGCCAGCAGCTTTTCAGACTTCCTGGGTTTCGCTGAAGCTTTCTTT

V: TRBV6-6
D: -
J: TRBJ1-6
size: once
CDR3: CASSRDKGQKHSPLHF
DNA: TGTGCCAGCAGTCGAGATAAAGGACAGAAGCATTCACCCCTCCACTTT

V: TRBV19
D: -
J: TRBJ1-1
size: -
CDR3: CASSVRGVTNTEAFF
DNA: TGTGCCAGTAGTGTACGGGGGGTGACGAACACTGAAGCTTTCTTT

V: TRBV6-5
D: -
J: TRBJ2-7
size: once
CDR3: CASSYSTGDSSYEQYF
DNA: TGTGCCAGCAGTTACTCTACTGGGGACTCCTCCTACGAGCAGTACTTC

V: TRBV27
D: TRBD1
J: TRBJ2-7
size: -
CDR3: CASRIRQGAPPYEQYF
DNA: TGTGCCAGCAGGATTAGACAGGGGGCCCCGCCCTACGAGCAGTACTTC

V: TRBV4-2
D: TRBD1
J: TRBJ1-2
size: -
CDR3: CASSQGQGRNYGYTF
DNA: TGTGCCAGCAGCCAAGGACAGGGGAGGAACTATGGCTACACCTTC

V: TRBV28
D: -
J: TRBJ1-1
size: -
CDR3: CASSLSNTEAFF
DNA: TGTGCCAGCAGTCTTTCGAACACTGAAGCTTTCTTT

V: TRBV7-9
D: TRBD1
J: TRBJ2-7
size: -
CDR3: CASSERTGDARGYEQYF
DNA: TGTGCCAGCAGCGAACGGACAGGGGACGCGCGAGGCTACGAGCAGTACTTC

V: TRBV28
D: TRBD1
J: TRBJ1-6
size: -
CDR3: CASRRTGTRNSPLHF
DNA: TGTGCCAGCAGACGGACAGGGACTCGGAATTCACCCCTCCACTTT

V: TRBV6-6
D: -
J: TRBJ1-4
size: -
CDR3: CASSPHRAGGKKLFF
DNA: TGTGCCAGCAGTCCACACCGGGCCGGGGGAAAAAAACTGTTTTTT

V: TRBV19
D: -
J: TRBJ1-1
size: many
CDR3: CATTGRVDTEAFF
DNA: TGTGCCACGACGGGTCGCGTGGACACTGAAGCTTTCTTT

V: TRBV30
D: TRBD1
J: TRBJ1-4
size: -
CDR3: CAWSRGGLARKLFF
DNA: TGTGCCTGGAGTCGAGGGGGCCTCGCACGAAAACTGTTTTTT

V: TRBV14
D: -
J: TRBJ1-2
size: -
CDR3: CASSRFLTGIGDYGYTF
DNA: TGTGCCAGCAGCCGATTTCTTACAGGAATAGGGGACTATGGCTACACCTTC

V: TRBV19
D: -
J: TRBJ1-5
size: -
CDR3: CASSIAPHSNQPQHF
DNA: TGTGCCAGTAGTATAGCCCCACATAGCAATCAGCCCCAGCATTTT

V: TRBV5-4
D: -
J: TRBJ2-2
size: -
CDR3: CASSRRQGTSHNGRELFF
DNA: TGTGCCAGCAGCCGTAGACAGGGGACTAGCCACAACGGCCGGGAGCTGTTTTTT

V: TRBV5-6
D: TRBD1
J: TRBJ1-3
size: -
CDR3: CASSATGSDTIYF
DNA: TGTGCCAGCAGCGCGACAGGGAGCGACACCATATATTTT

V: TRBV5-1
D: TRBD1
J: TRBJ2-1
size: once
CDR3: CASTRGHYNEQFF
DNA: TGCGCCAGCACCAGGGGGCACTACAATGAGCAGTTCTTC

V: TRBV7-2
D: TRBD2
J: TRBJ2-1
size: -
CDR3: CASSQDGLAGGKQFF
DNA: TGTGCCAGCAGCCAAGACGGGCTAGCGGGGGGGAAGCAGTTCTTC

V: TRBV6-5
D: -
J: TRBJ2-5
size: -
CDR3: CASSYSNRQGETQYF
DNA: TGTGCCAGCAGTTACTCGAATCGGCAGGGGGAGACCCAGTACTTC